Given below is one TCR beta chain in context. Its antigen is unidentified. This record belongs to a study of cytomegalovirus exposure and HLA in healthy donors. Findings and caveats of the study: Rarity marked most TCR sequences, yet some public TCRs occurred in many donors. The CMV antigen specificity of a few CMV-associated chains was confirmed through in vitro analysis. Subsequent analysis showed first-cohort TCR clusters tending to co-occur in more than 95 validation repertoires. It was 150 to 200 TCR beta chains that were listed as cytomegalovirus-associated.

Assay used: immunoSEQ multiplex PCR; TCRdb lists only in-frame clones, some missing. The data show 150,000 to 200,000 clones, nearly 90% seen once. V lost 2 bases, J lost 7 bases, and 8 bases lay in between. The CDR3 is made up of 12 amino acids. Per germline, CDR1 MNHEY and CDR2 SMNVEV (reference sequence). The clonotype originates from a young woman in good health and CMV-seropositive. Input material: PBMCs. The chain has TRBV27 and TRBJ2-5, with TRBD2 as a possible D gene (5 bases). CDR3 residues: CASSLNRGTQYF. CDR3 nucleotides: TGTGCCAGCAGTTTAAATCGGGGGACCCAGTACTTC.